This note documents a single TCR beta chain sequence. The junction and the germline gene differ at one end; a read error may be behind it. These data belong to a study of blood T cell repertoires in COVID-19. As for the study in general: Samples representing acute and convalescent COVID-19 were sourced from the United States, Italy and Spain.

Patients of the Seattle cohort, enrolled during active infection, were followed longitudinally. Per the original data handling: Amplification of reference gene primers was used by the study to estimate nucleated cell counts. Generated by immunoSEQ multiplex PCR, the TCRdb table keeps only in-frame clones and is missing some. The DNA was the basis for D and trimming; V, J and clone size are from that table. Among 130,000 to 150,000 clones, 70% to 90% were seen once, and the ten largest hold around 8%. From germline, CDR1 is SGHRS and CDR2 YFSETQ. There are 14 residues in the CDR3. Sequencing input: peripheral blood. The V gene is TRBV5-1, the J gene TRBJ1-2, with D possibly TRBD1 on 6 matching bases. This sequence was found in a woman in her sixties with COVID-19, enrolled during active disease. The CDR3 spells CASSLVPGDYGYTF. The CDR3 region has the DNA TGCGCCAGCAGCTTGGTTCCAGGGGACTACGGCTACACCTTC.